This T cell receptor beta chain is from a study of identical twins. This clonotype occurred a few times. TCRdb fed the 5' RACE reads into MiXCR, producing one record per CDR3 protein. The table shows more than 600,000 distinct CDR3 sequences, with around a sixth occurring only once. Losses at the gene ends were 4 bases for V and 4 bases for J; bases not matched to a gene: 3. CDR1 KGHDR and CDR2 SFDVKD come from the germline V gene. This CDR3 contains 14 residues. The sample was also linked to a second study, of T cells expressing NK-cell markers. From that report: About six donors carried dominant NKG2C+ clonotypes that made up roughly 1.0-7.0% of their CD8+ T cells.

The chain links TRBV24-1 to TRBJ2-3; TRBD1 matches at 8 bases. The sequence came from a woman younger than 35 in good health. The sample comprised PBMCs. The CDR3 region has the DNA TGTGCCACCAGTGAACCAGGGGGCGCAGATACGCAGTATTTT. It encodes CATSEPGGADTQYF.